This entry lists 32 T cell receptor beta chains sequenced from one sample in a study of blood T cell repertoires in COVID-19. Assay used: immunoSEQ multiplex PCR; TCRdb lists only in-frame clones, some missing. The table shows about 96,000 clones, with approximately 90% occurring only once. The specimen sequenced was peripheral blood. The receptors were gathered from a human donor with COVID-19, enrolled during active disease. The donor label of this sample is uncertain.

The chain is built from TRBV4-2 and TRBJ1-4; 7 bases are shared with TRBD1. Germline CDR1 reads LGHNA; CDR2 reads YNFKEQ. The ends lost 3 bases at V and 6 bases at J; junction bases unmatched: 7. CDR3 length: 15 amino acids. This chain's CDR3 is CASSQDTGVDEKLFF. The DNA of the CDR3 is TGTGCCAGCAGCCAGGACACAGGGGTGGATGAAAAACTGTTTTTT.

The chain couples TRBV27 to TRBJ2-2; a weak D match, TRBD2 (5 bases). This CDR3 region has 14 residues. CDR1 MNHEY and CDR2 SMNVEV come from the germline V gene (reference sequence). Trimming pared 5 bases from V and 6 bases from J, leaving 13 bases between. The CDR3, as DNA: TGTGCCAGCAGTCGCAAGGCGGGCGCCGGGGAGCTGTTTTTT. The encoded protein is CASSRKAGAGELFF.

This clone occurred once. CDR3 sequence: CASSVTGRGEKLFF. The CDR3 DNA reads as TGTGCCAGCAGCGTGACAGGACGAGGGGAAAAACTGTTTTTT. The J gene is TRBJ1-4, the V gene TRBV7-9; a possible D gene is TRBD1 (6 bases). CDR3 length equals 14 residues. V was trimmed by 5 bases and J by 8 bases, leaving 15 bases between them. Germline V lookup: CDR1 SEHNR, CDR2 FQNEAQ (reference sequence).

The chain recombines TRBV6-1 with TRBJ1-6, with a tentative D call TRBD1 (6 bases). V was shortened by 0 bases and J by 8 bases, with 11 bases between the two germline ends. This CDR3 contains 15 residues. Germline values: CDR1 MNHNS, CDR2 SASEGT. CDR3 residues: CASSEAGQLDSPLHF. The CDR3 nucleotides are TGTGCCAGCAGTGAAGCCGGACAGTTAGATTCACCCCTCCACTTT.

The DNA of the CDR3 is TGTGCCACCTCTCCCGGACAGGACAGATATGGCTACACCTTC. Translated, it gives CATSPGQDRYGYTF. The chain couples TRBV10-3 to TRBJ1-2; 7 bases fit TRBD1. Per germline, CDR1 ENHRY and CDR2 SYGVKD. The trim removed 10 bases at V and 5 bases at J, leaving 13 bases unmatched. The CDR3 spans 14 residues.

The gene calls are TRBV24-1 and TRBJ1-4, with D unresolved. CDR1 and CDR2 (germline): KGHDR, SFDVKD. The CDR3 is made up of 15 amino acids. The V and J ends lost 5 bases and 8 bases respectively, with 17 bases between them. The CDR3 sequence: CATSAPPHRNEKLFF. The CDR3, as DNA: TGTGCCACCAGTGCCCCACCCCACAGAAACGAAAAACTGTTTTTT.

This clone came up once. The V and J genes are TRBV3-1 (or the pseudogene TRBV3-2) and TRBJ2-7, with D maybe TRBD1 (5 bases). The CDR3 is 13 residues long. Germline CDR1 and CDR2: LGHDT and YNNKEL (reference sequence). The germline V and J ends were trimmed by 4 bases and 2 bases, with 9 bases remaining between them. The CDR3 DNA reads as TGTGCCAGCAGCCCGAGGACAACCTACGAGCAGTACTTC. Its translation is CASSPRTTYEQYF.

The chain has TRBV18 and TRBJ2-5, with 7 bases that match TRBD1. Per germline, CDR1 KGHSH and CDR2 LQKENI. This CDR3 has 14 amino acids. V was clipped by 0 bases and J by 4 bases; unmatched bases: 2. The CDR3 nucleotides read TGTGCCAGCTCACCACCGGGACAGCGAGAGACCCAGTACTTC. Translation gives CASSPPGQRETQYF.

V is TRBV5-6 and J is TRBJ2-7; 12 positions agree with TRBD2. There are 16 residues in the CDR3. The germline CDR1 and CDR2 sequences are SGHDT and YYEEEE. V was pared by 0 bases and J by 6 bases, with 7 bases of the junction left unmatched. The chain's CDR3 is CASSLGASGRASEQYF. CDR3 sequence (DNA): TGTGCCAGCAGCTTGGGGGCTAGCGGGAGGGCGAGCGAGCAGTACTTC.

The V call is TRBV18, the J call TRBJ1-6, with a possible D match to TRBD1 (6 bases). Germline CDR1 and CDR2: KGHSH and LQKENI. Trimming took 3 bases from V and 9 from J, leaving 15 bases between them. This CDR3 is 15 amino acids long. In nucleotides, the CDR3 is TGTGCCAGCTCACCCACGCCAGGGGAAGTTTCACCCCTCCACTTT. Amino acids: CASSPTPGEVSPLHF.

This clone was observed once. This chain uses TRBV2 with TRBJ1-2, with a possible D match to TRBD1 (6 bases). Germline-derived CDR1 and CDR2 are SNHLY and FYNNEI. Trimming cost V 6 bases and J 4 bases, with 15 bases left between them. The CDR3 is made up of 14 amino acids. This CDR3 is CASRLSDSFYGYTF. CDR3 sequence (DNA): TGTGCCAGCAGACTTTCGGACAGCTTCTATGGCTACACCTTC.

This clone appeared a single time. The chain recombines TRBV4-1 with TRBJ1-6; no clear D. The CDR3 runs to 16 residues. Per the germline V gene, CDR1 is MGHRA and CDR2 is YSYEKL. The ends were cut back, 0 bases at V and 11 bases at J, with 17 bases in the middle. The CDR3 protein is CASSQDLVLAGPPLHF. The CDR3, as DNA: TGCGCCAGCAGCCAAGATTTGGTGTTGGCGGGCCCACCCCTCCACTTT.

This clone appeared a few times. The chain joins TRBV4-1 to TRBJ2-6; D may be TRBD1 (5 bases). The germline V gene has CDR1 MGHRA and CDR2 YSYEKL. Trimming took off 1 base at V and 0 bases at J, with 13 bases between the two ends. The CDR3 extends over 18 amino acids. The CDR3: CASSQGLGVNSGANVLTF. The CDR3 DNA follows: TGCGCCAGCAGCCAAGGCCTAGGGGTAAACTCTGGGGCCAACGTCCTGACTTTC.

This clone came up once. The V call is TRBV4-1, the J call TRBJ1-5; perhaps TRBD1 as D (5 bases). Germline V lookup: CDR1 MGHRA, CDR2 YSYEKL. CDR3 length equals 14 residues. V lost 3 bases to trimming and J lost 4 bases, with 10 bases between them. The CDR3 DNA follows: TGCGCCAGCAGCCAGGGGGGAAGTAATCAGCCCCAGCATTTT. Amino acid sequence: CASSQGGSNQPQHF.

The V and J genes are TRBV6-4 and TRBJ1-5; perhaps TRBD1 as D (6 bases). V was clipped by 6 bases and J by 7 bases, with 19 bases between them. The CDR3 is 15 amino acids. Germline V gene sequence: CDR1 MRHNA, CDR2 SNTAGT. This CDR3 is CASSQGQPPGQPQHF. CDR3 nucleotides: TGTGCCAGCAGCCAAGGACAGCCTCCAGGACAGCCCCAGCATTTT.

The chain is built from TRBV5-1 and TRBJ2-7; 14 nucleotides agree with TRBD2. Germline lookup yields CDR1 SGHRS and CDR2 YFSETQ. With V trimmed by 4 bases and J by 3 bases, 3 bases remained unmatched. CDR3 length: 15 residues. The CDR3 region has the DNA TGCGCCAGCAGCGGACTAGCGGGGGGCGACTACGAGCAGTACTTC. Protein sequence: CASSGLAGGDYEQYF.

The chain recombines TRBV5-1 with TRBJ1-4, with 12 bases fitting TRBD1. With 4 bases clipped from V and 3 bases from J, the junction kept 7 bases outside the gene matches. This CDR3 has 17 amino acids. Germline V gene lookup returns CDR1 SGHRS and CDR2 YFSETQ. The CDR3 nucleotides are TGCGCCAGCAGCCCGGGACAGGGGGCGAGGGCTAATGAAAAACTGTTTTTT. It encodes CASSPGQGARANEKLFF.

The V gene is TRBV18, the J gene TRBJ1-2, with D tentatively TRBD1 (5 bases). The CDR3 length is 15 residues. V was cut by 3 bases and J by 0 bases, with 11 bases left in between. Germline-derived CDR1 and CDR2 are KGHSH and LQKENI. The CDR3, as DNA: TGTGCCAGCTCACCCAGCCGACAGCCTAACTATGGCTACACCTTC. The encoded protein is CASSPSRQPNYGYTF.

The rearrangement uses TRBV9 and TRBJ1-2, with 9 bases matching TRBD1. CDR1 is SGDLS, CDR2 YYNGEE, per germline. The CDR3 is 17 amino acids. With V trimmed by 3 bases and J by 8 bases, 17 bases remained unmatched. CDR3 protein: CASSGGQGGLLRGGYTF. The CDR3, as DNA: TGTGCCAGCAGCGGGGGACAGGGAGGTCTTCTTCGGGGAGGCTACACCTTC.

The CDR3 DNA is TGTGCCATCAGGGACATACCCGATCAGCCCCAGCATTTT. This codes for CAIRDIPDQPQHF. This sequence joins TRBV10-3 and TRBJ1-5; D might be TRBD1 (5 bases). CDR1 is ENHRY and CDR2 is SYGVKD in the germline V gene. The length of the CDR3 is 13 residues. V shed 6 bases and J shed 5 bases, with 11 bases lying between them.

The chain has TRBV18 and TRBJ1-2, with D uncertain. V gave up 4 bases and J gave up 2 bases, with 8 bases separating them. The CDR3 extends over 13 amino acids. Looked up from germline, CDR1 is KGHSH and CDR2 is LQKENI. The chain's CDR3 is CASSLSANYGYTF. CDR3 bases: TGTGCCAGCTCACTGTCAGCGAACTATGGCTACACCTTC.

The rearrangement uses TRBV20-1 and TRBJ2-7, with 8 bases that match TRBD2. V lost 3 bases and J lost 4; bases outside the gene matches: 11. The CDR3 has 15 amino acids. Germline lookup yields CDR1 DFQATT and CDR2 SNEGSKA (reference sequence). In nucleotides, the CDR3 is TGCAGTGCTAGTAAGGGCGGGGGGACCCTTTACGAGCAGTACTTC. Encoded protein: CSASKGGGTLYEQYF.

The chain carries TRBV5-3 and TRBJ1-2; TRBD1 is a possible D gene (6 bases). TRBV5-3 belongs to the ORF category, with a function that is uncertain. This CDR3 contains 15 residues. V was trimmed by 0 bases and J by 1 base, leaving 10 bases between them. The CDR3 DNA sequence: TGTGCCAGAAGCTTGGCCGGACAGCTTAACTATGGCTACACCTTC. Translated: CARSLAGQLNYGYTF.

The rearrangement links TRBV6-5 to TRBJ1-6; 7 bases are shared with TRBD1. Looked up from germline, CDR1 is MNHEY and CDR2 is SVGAGI. After removal of 7 bases from V and 6 bases from J, the junction contained 3 bases not matched to a gene. There are 13 residues in the CDR3. CDR3 coding DNA: TGTGCCAGCACGGGGACAGTTAATTCACCCCTCCACTTT. Its translation is CASTGTVNSPLHF.

On this clone: The junction departs from the called germline gene at one end, perhaps through a read error. This chain joins TRBV7-7 and TRBJ2-5; D is unclear. The CDR3 runs to 13 residues. The germline CDR1 and CDR2 sequences are SSHAT and FNYEAQ (reference sequence). For the CDR3, the DNA is TGTGCTAGCAGCTTAGCTCAACAAGAGACCCAGTACTTC. Translated: CASSLAQQETQYF.

The chain uses TRBV28 and TRBJ1-2, with a possible D match to TRBD1 (5 bases). V was cut by 5 bases and J by 8 bases, with 15 bases left in between. CDR3 length: 13 amino acids. The germline V gene has CDR1 MDHEN and CDR2 SYDVKM. The CDR3 loop is CASSPLDSSGYTF. The CDR3 region has the DNA TGTGCCAGCAGTCCCCTCGACAGCAGCGGCTACACCTTC.

The chain links TRBV7-9 to TRBJ1-3, with D maybe TRBD1 (5 bases). Trimming left V 6 bases short and J 2 bases short, with 17 bases between. Germline V gives CDR1 SEHNR, CDR2 FQNEAQ (reference sequence). The CDR3 is 16 amino acids. The CDR3 reads CASRARDFTPGNTIYF. The CDR3 DNA reads as TGTGCCAGCAGGGCCCGGGACTTTACTCCTGGAAACACCATATATTTT.

The chain recombines TRBV25-1 with TRBJ1-2; 10 nucleotides line up with TRBD1. CDR1 MGHDK and CDR2 SYGVNS come from the germline V gene. The CDR3 totals 16 residues. After removal of 9 bases from V and 2 bases from J, the junction contained 12 bases not matched to a gene. CDR3 nucleotide sequence: TGTGCCAGAGACTCCCGGGGGACAGGGGAGAACTATGGCTACACCTTC. Its protein is CARDSRGTGENYGYTF.

The V gene is TRBV10-2, the J gene TRBJ2-1; unclear D gene. The CDR3 is made up of 14 amino acids. The V gene's germline CDR1 is WSHSY and CDR2 SAAADI. Between the trimmed V and J ends, which lost 3 bases and 3 bases, there was a span of 9 bases. The CDR3 loop reads CASSDSGIYNEQFF. CDR3 DNA sequence: TGCGCCAGCAGTGATAGTGGTATCTACAATGAGCAGTTCTTC.

The chain employs TRBV5-4 and TRBJ1-1; D might be TRBD1 (6 bases). This CDR3 is built from 17 residues. Germline CDR1 reads SGHNT; CDR2 reads YYREEE (reference sequence). Trimming removed 4 bases from V and 3 bases from J, with 22 bases in between. CDR3 nucleotide sequence: TGTGCCAGCAGCGGGGGGGGCGGACAGTTATTTTACACTGAAGCTTTCTTT. It codes for CASSGGGGQLFYTEAFF.

This clone turned up a few times. V gene TRBV11-2 combines with J gene TRBJ2-1; weak D call: TRBD2 (6 bases). CDR1 is SGHAT and CDR2 is FQNNGV in the germline V gene. CDR3 length: 13 amino acids. The ends were cut back, 1 base at V and 9 bases at J, with 10 bases in the middle. The CDR3 loop is CASSLVEGSEQFF. The CDR3 nucleotides are TGTGCCAGCAGCTTAGTGGAGGGGAGTGAGCAGTTCTTC.

The chain has TRBV6-6 and TRBJ1-5; D is undetermined. Per germline, CDR1 MNHNY and CDR2 SVGAGI (reference sequence). The CDR3 totals 13 residues. With 2 bases removed from V and 1 base from J, the gap between germline ends came to 3 bases. As DNA, the CDR3 is TGTGCCAGCAGTTACCAAAGCAATCAGCCCCAGCATTTT. Translation gives CASSYQSNQPQHF.